This T cell receptor (beta chain) derives from a study of blood T cell repertoires in COVID-19. As for the study in general: Sites in the United States, Italy and Spain provided acute and convalescent COVID-19 samples. Nucleic acid was either cDNA or gDNA, and it came from T cells, B-cell-depleted T cells, or PBMCs.

Authors' methods: Estimation of nucleated cell counts relied on the amplification of reference gene primers. Measured with immunoSEQ multiplex PCR; TCRdb has only the in-frame clones, and not every one. V and J calls and clone size are given by that table; D and trimming were obtained from the DNA. This table has roughly 200,000 clones, about 80% appearing once. The CDR3 sequence is 15 residues long. Trimming shortened V by 1 base and J by 6 bases, and 15 bases separated the two germline ends. Germline CDR1 and CDR2: MGHRA and YSYEKL. The clonotype originates from an elderly woman with COVID-19, enrolled during active disease. The chain combines TRBV4-1 with TRBJ1-1, with a tentative D call TRBD1 (6 bases). Material: peripheral blood. CDR3 nucleotide sequence: TGCGCCAGCAGCCAAGGAATAACAGGGCTTGCTGAAGCTTTCTTT. Translated: CASSQGITGLAEAFF.